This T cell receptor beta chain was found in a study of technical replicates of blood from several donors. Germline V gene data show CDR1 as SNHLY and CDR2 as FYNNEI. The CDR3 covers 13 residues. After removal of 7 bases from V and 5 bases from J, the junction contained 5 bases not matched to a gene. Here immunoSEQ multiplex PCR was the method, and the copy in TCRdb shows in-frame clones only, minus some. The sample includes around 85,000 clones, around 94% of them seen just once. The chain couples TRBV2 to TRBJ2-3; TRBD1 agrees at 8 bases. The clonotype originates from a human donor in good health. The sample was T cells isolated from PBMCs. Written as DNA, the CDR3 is TGTGCCAGCACTGAGACAGGGGTAGATACGCAGTATTTT. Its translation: CASTETGVDTQYF.